The 2 T cell receptor beta chains in this list originate from one sample, sequenced in a study of OX40 agonist ivuxolimab in advanced cancers. Sequenced by immunoSEQ multiplex PCR; TCRdb stores in-frame clones only, minus some. Of around 63,000 clones listed, more than 65% are singletons. Material: CD4+ or CD8+ T cells sorted from blood, obtained in a trial of the OX40 agonist ivuxolimab. The receptor set was obtained from an adult with an advanced solid tumor such as melanoma, head and neck, liver or kidney cancer.

The gene calls are TRBV4-1 and TRBJ1-2; D uncertain. Germline CDR1 is MGHRA and CDR2 is YSYEKL. The CDR3 has 17 residues. The V gene lost 3 bases and the J gene lost 7 bases, with 24 bases spanning the gap. The CDR3 is CASSQDGARAFLGGYTF. The CDR3 DNA reads as TGCGCCAGCAGCCAGGACGGAGCTCGGGCGTTTCTAGGTGGCTACACCTTC.

The chain joins TRBV15 to TRBJ2-2; D is possibly TRBD1 (5 bases). The CDR3 is 14 amino acids. The germline V and J ends were trimmed by 6 bases and 0 bases, with 8 bases remaining between them. Germline V gene data show CDR1 as LNHNV and CDR2 as YYDKDF (reference sequence). The chain's CDR3 is CATRQDPNTGELFF. CDR3 DNA: TGTGCCACCAGACAGGACCCGAACACCGGGGAGCTGTTTTTT.